This T cell receptor beta chain was sequenced in a study of cytomegalovirus exposure and HLA in healthy donors. Comment on this clone: The target antigen is unknown. The germline gene is not matched at one end of the junction; a read error may be the cause.

These donors, healthy bone marrow donors, were studied. The PCR had 60 Vbeta and 13 Jbeta primers. Using immunoSEQ multiplex PCR, the repertoire was profiled, and TCRdb retains in-frame clones only, with some absent. The data show 140,000 or so clones, 72% seen once. Study findings and constraints: Presence/absence results assume similar sequencing depth per donor, which may not hold. Most likely, a cluster of highly shared sequence variants arose as a sequencing artifact. As confirmed in vitro, a few CMV-associated chains were specific for CMV antigens.

The sample consisted of PBMCs. The receptor comes from a man aged 35-49 years in good health and CMV-seronegative.

In DNA form, the CDR3 reads TGTGCCAGCAGTGAACCCTCCACAGACTACGAGCAGTGCTTC. This codes for CASSEPSTDYEQCF. The V call is TRBV2, the J call TRBJ2-7, with D maybe TRBD2 (5 bases). The V gene's germline CDR1 is SNHLY and CDR2 FYNNEI. The CDR3 has 14 residues.